This is a list of T cell receptor beta chains from one sample in a study of glioma-infiltrating T cells after dendritic cell vaccination. Clones were read by immunoSEQ multiplex PCR, and TCRdb kept only the in-frame ones, dropping some. Found here are 85,000 to 100,000 clones, around four fifths of them singletons; the top ten hold 2.1%. The sequencing used blood, collected after dendritic cell vaccination. Receptors were obtained from a human donor with glioblastoma. The CDR3 runs from the conserved cysteine through the conserved F or W. The D gene is left open where the match is weak. Not every row has a clone size; where given, it reads once, few, many or a size class.

clone_size | j_call | v_call | d_call | cdr3_aa | cdr3_nt
. | TRBJ1-2 | TRBV27 | . | CASSLSGLANYGYTF | TGTGCCAGCAGTTTATCGGGGCTAGCTAACTATGGCTACACCTTC
. | TRBJ2-1 | TRBV7-9 | TRBD2 | CAIHGGGYNEQFF | TGTGCTATTCACGGCGGGGGATACAATGAGCAGTTCTTC
. | TRBJ2-1 | TRBV6-1 | TRBD2 | CASSVRGGTSGRNEQFF | TGTGCCAGCAGTGTTAGGGGAGGGACTAGCGGGAGGAATGAGCAGTTCTTC
. | TRBJ2-3 | TRBV23-1 | TRBD2 | CASSQNKTGGPTSGRSTSTDTQYF | TGCGCCAGCAGTCAAAATAAGACAGGGGGCCCGACTAGCGGGAGGTCTACTAGCACAGATACGCAGTATTTT
. | TRBJ2-2 | TRBV18 | TRBD1 | CASSPSQDRGRIGELFF | TGTGCCAGCTCACCATCCCAGGACAGGGGGCGTATCGGGGAGCTGTTTTTT
. | TRBJ1-2 | TRBV5-4 | TRBD1 | CASGDRINYGYTF | TGTGCCAGCGGGGACAGGATAAACTATGGCTACACCTTC
. | TRBJ2-1 | TRBV13 | . | CASSLDSRNEQFF | TGTGCCAGCAGCTTAGATAGTCGGAATGAGCAGTTCTTC
. | TRBJ2-1 | TRBV19 | TRBD2 | CASSIGGLVGDNEQFF | TGTGCCAGTAGTATAGGGGGACTAGTGGGAGACAATGAGCAGTTCTTC
. | TRBJ1-2 | TRBV7-2 | . | CASSLEAQRGYTF | TGTGCCAGCAGCTTAGAGGCCCAGAGGGGCTACACCTTC
once | TRBJ2-1 | TRBV5-1 | TRBD2 | CASSSGTSGGQNEQFF | TGCGCCAGCAGCTCCGGGACTAGCGGGGGGCAGAATGAGCAGTTCTTC
once | TRBJ1-5 | TRBV6-5 | . | CASSYSNSNRPQHF | TGTGCCAGCAGTTACTCGAACAGCAATCGGCCCCAGCATTTT
. | TRBJ2-1 | TRBV5-1 | TRBD2 | CASSTIAGGDNEQFF | TGCGCCAGCAGCACCATAGCGGGAGGGGATAATGAGCAGTTCTTC
. | TRBJ1-2 | TRBV7-9 | . | CASSLGGSYGYTF | TGTGCCAGCAGCTTAGGGGGCTCCTATGGCTACACCTTC
. | TRBJ2-1 | TRBV5-1 | . | CASSLSVSVLDEQFF | TGCGCCAGCAGCTTATCGGTGTCGGTTTTGGATGAGCAGTTCTTC
. | TRBJ1-2 | TRBV9 | TRBD1 | CASSRQRTGSYGYTF | TGTGCCAGCAGCCGCCAACGGACAGGGTCCTATGGCTACACCTTC
. | TRBJ2-3 | TRBV5-1 | TRBD1 | CASSPGQRGDTQYF | TGCGCCAGCAGCCCGGGACAGCGTGGAGATACGCAGTATTTT
. | TRBJ1-5 | TRBV6-6 | . | CASSYQSGGNQPQHF | TGTGCCAGCAGTTATCAATCAGGGGGCAATCAGCCCCAGCATTTT
. | TRBJ2-5 | TRBV6-1 | TRBD2 | CASRESGSWETQYF | TGTGCCAGCAGAGAAAGCGGGAGCTGGGAGACCCAGTACTTC
. | TRBJ2-1 | TRBV5-1 | TRBD2 | CASSRTSGGRDNEQFF | TGCGCCAGCAGCAGGACTAGCGGGGGCCGAGACAATGAGCAGTTCTTC
. | TRBJ1-2 | TRBV14 | . | CASSHGGTGPNYGYTF | TGTGCCAGCAGCCATGGGGGGACCGGACCCAACTATGGCTACACCTTC
. | TRBJ2-2 | TRBV4-1 | TRBD2 | CASSQELAGYTGELFF | TGCGCCAGCAGCCAAGAACTAGCGGGGTACACCGGGGAGCTGTTTTTT
once | TRBJ2-5 | TRBV5-1 | TRBD1 | CASKSTGGEETQYF | TGCGCCAGCAAGTCGACAGGGGGCGAGGAGACCCAGTACTTC
. | TRBJ1-1 | TRBV7-2 | . | CASSLAGRGTEAFF | TGTGCCAGCAGCTTAGCCGGGAGAGGCACTGAAGCTTTCTTT
few | TRBJ2-2 | TRBV4-2 | TRBD2 | CASSQLAGSAGELFF | TGTGCCAGCAGCCAGCTAGCGGGAAGTGCCGGGGAGCTGTTTTTT
. | TRBJ1-5 | TRBV6-5 | TRBD1 | CASSSGGANSNQPQHF | TGTGCCAGCAGTTCAGGGGGCGCTAATAGCAATCAGCCCCAGCATTTT
many | TRBJ2-6 | TRBV14 | . | CASSQVGQGYVLTF | TGTGCCAGCAGCCAAGTCGGCCAGGGGTACGTCCTGACTTTC
. | TRBJ2-1 | TRBV5-1 | TRBD1 | CASSLLGQGLSEQFF | TGCGCCAGCAGCTTGCTGGGACAGGGGCTTAGTGAGCAGTTCTTC
. | TRBJ2-7 | TRBV6-6 | . | CASSYEVSYEQYF | TGTGCCAGCAGTTACGAGGTATCCTACGAGCAGTACTTC
. | TRBJ1-2 | TRBV19 | . | CASSITALGGYTF | TGTGCCAGTAGTATTACAGCCTTGGGCGGCTACACCTTC
. | TRBJ2-5 | TRBV5-4 | . | CASSLSVLDRETQYF | TGTGCCAGCAGCTTGAGCGTCCTTGATAGGGAGACCCAGTACTTC
. | TRBJ2-1 | TRBV5-8 | TRBD2 | CASSRGTTTYNEQFF | TGTGCCAGCAGCCGCGGGACTACGACTTACAATGAGCAGTTCTTC
. | TRBJ2-4 | TRBV7-2 | TRBD2 | CASSLGTSGKNIQYF | TGTGCCAGCAGCTTAGGGACTAGCGGAAAAAACATTCAGTACTTC
once | TRBJ2-7 | TRBV6-5 | TRBD2 | CASSYSSGGAYEQYF | TGTGCCAGCAGTTACTCTAGCGGGGGGGCCTACGAGCAGTACTTC
. | TRBJ1-6 | TRBV5-6 | TRBD1 | CASSGQGGAGNSPLHF | TGTGCCAGCAGCGGACAGGGGGGGGCCGGGAATTCACCCCTCCACTTT
. | TRBJ2-1 | TRBV4-1 | . | CASSQVDMGFSYNEQFF | TGCGCCAGCAGCCAAGTGGACATGGGGTTTTCCTACAATGAGCAGTTCTTC
. | TRBJ1-2 | TRBV5-6 | . | CASSFTGQSYGYTF | TGTGCCAGCAGCTTCACCGGACAGAGCTATGGCTACACCTTC
. | TRBJ2-7 | TRBV6-1 | . | CASTLDRLYEQYF | TGTGCCAGCACCCTGGACAGACTCTACGAGCAGTACTTC